This T cell receptor beta chain was sequenced during a study of CD8 T cells in Susac syndrome (dated by TCRdb to the late 2010s). Background on the whole study: Of the Susac syndrome patients who were sequenced, roughly 6 had clinically active disease and about 8 were in clinical remission. At the time of blood withdrawal, Susac syndrome patients were either therapy-naive, taking corticosteroids (with some also receiving IVIg), or on IVIg alone. Repertoire sequencing was used to test whether CD8+ T cell activation and differentiation in Susac syndrome was antigen driven. The study compared CD8+ T cell repertoire clonality among 12 healthy donors, around 14 Susac syndrome patients and roughly 16 multiple sclerosis patients. What the authors observed across the whole study: Roughly 15 and five Susac-specific public clones were found in the total CD8+ and CD8+ TEMRA repertoires, respectively. Susac syndrome CD8+ repertoires showed clonal expansion, highest in CD8+ TEMRA cells and greater in clinically active than remitting patients. The study acknowledged that relatively few individuals were included in the TCR sequencing and HLA analysis.

Note on this clonotype: The clone's antigen remains unknown. Base qualities are missing; no much larger clone stands one base away.

Peripheral blood CD8+ and CD4+ T cells from healthy donors, Susac syndrome patients and multiple sclerosis patients were profiled using high-throughput TCR beta sequencing. The Susac syndrome patients fulfilled recently defined diagnostic criteria for definite or probable disease. CD8+ TEMRA cells were enriched by FACS, while bulk CD8+ and CD4+ T cells were purified by magnetic negative isolation. Blood was drawn into EDTA tubes, processed within 24 hours, and PBMCs were isolated by density gradient centrifugation. PBMCs intended for TCR sequencing were cryopreserved in liquid nitrogen and thawed later in a water bath at 37 degrees C. A purity of at least 90% was achieved for sorted or isolated CD4+, CD8+ and CD8+ TEMRA cells. RNA was extracted using the RNeasy kit, and roughly 0.45 to 1 microgram was reverse transcribed with random hexamers. TCR beta CDR3 regions were amplified with the immunoSEQ multiplex PCR assay covering 54 Vbeta and 13 Jbeta segments. PCR amplification bias was corrected by using a synthetic template baseline for primer optimization and computational correction. In the paper's pipeline: Reads were assigned to V, D and J genes according to IMGT and analyzed in immunoSEQ Analyzer, with only productive sequences retained. Clonality was computed as one minus Shannon entropy normalized by log2 of the number of productive unique sequences. For each patient and control, public and private clones were evaluated within the 100 most prevalent clones. Clones were defined as Susac-specific when absent from the healthy and MS cohorts, from fewer than 1,300 published viral clones and from other ImmuneACCESS disease sequences. The public sequencing data were trimmed at Q25 with fastp and processed into clonotypes with MiXCR by TCRdb, which kept only in-frame beta chains. When rows share a CDR3 protein, they turn into one entry using the most common DNA and genes. TCRdb, not the authors, supplied the V and J calls. The sample table contains around 110,000 distinct CDR3 sequences; only one count was recorded for roughly 94% of them. In total, the top ten clones hold roughly 0.43% of the sample.

CDR1 and CDR2 (MNHEY, SMNVEV) derive from the germline V gene (reference sequence). Spanning cysteine to phenylalanine, the CDR3 consists of 14 amino acids. The only DNA kept is the CDR3, 42 bases in frame from the first base. The germline V end is reduced by 6 bases and the J end by 6 bases; junction bases left unmatched: 4. The chain was built from TRBV27 and TRBJ2-1, and 11 junction bases match TRBD2. This TCR derives from a human donor with Susac syndrome. Input material: CD8+ T cells from PBMCs. The encoded CDR3 is CASRLAGVVNEQFF. The nucleotides read TGTGCCAGCAGACTAGCGGGAGTGGTCAATGAGCAGTTCTTC.